Listed below are T cell receptor beta chains from one sample, sequenced in a study of radiation and T cells in renal cell carcinoma. Data came from immunoSEQ multiplex PCR; TCRdb stores just in-frame clones and leaves some out. The repertoire has approximately 140,000 clones, roughly 83% of them found once; the top ten carry roughly 25%. The sample consisted of blood, taken from a patient whose treatment included radiotherapy and nephrectomy. These receptors were obtained from a woman between 50 and 59 years old with renal cell carcinoma. The CDR3 runs from the conserved cysteine through the conserved F or W. A D gene is named only where the DNA matches it firmly.

CDR3	DNA	D	V	J
CASSEGQGLSPLHF	TGTGCCAGCAGTGAGGGACAGGGTTTGTCACCCCTCCACTTT	TRBD1	TRBV2	TRBJ1-6
CASKAGGWNEQFF	TGTGCCAGTAAGGCAGGGGGTTGGAATGAGCAGTTCTTC	TRBD1	TRBV19	TRBJ2-1
CASSEANRGGGGYTF	TGTGCCAGCAGTGAAGCGAACAGAGGGGGCGGTGGCTACACCTTC	TRBD1	TRBV2	TRBJ1-2
CASSQDGRLANEKLFF	TGCGCCAGCAGCCAAGATGGCAGGTTGGCTAATGAAAAACTGTTTTTT	.	TRBV4-1	TRBJ1-4
CASSSGPREQYF	TGCGCCAGCAGCTCTGGGCCCAGGGAGCAGTACTTC	.	TRBV5-1	TRBJ2-7
CASSLQGLRNQPQHF	TGCGCCAGCAGCCTCCAGGGGTTACGCAATCAGCCCCAGCATTTT	.	TRBV5-1	TRBJ1-5
CASSLTSYEQYF	TGCGCCAGCAGCCTAACCTCCTACGAGCAGTACTTC	.	TRBV5-1	TRBJ2-7
CASSSQTGGGNQPQHF	TGTGCCAGCTCCTCCCAGACCGGCGGCGGTAATCAGCCCCAGCATTTT	.	TRBV18	TRBJ1-5
CASRKAGGGTEAFF	TGTGCCAGCAGAAAGGCGGGCGGGGGCACTGAAGCTTTCTTT	.	TRBV7-2	TRBJ1-1
CASSLGYSNQPQHF	TGCGCCAGCAGCTTAGGGTATAGCAATCAGCCCCAGCATTTT	.	TRBV5-1	TRBJ1-5
CASSLIAEYNEQFF	TGCGCCAGCAGCTTGATAGCGGAATACAATGAGCAGTTCTTC	.	TRBV5-1	TRBJ2-1